This T cell receptor (beta chain) emerged from a study of cytomegalovirus exposure and HLA in healthy donors. Study summary: T cells numbering some 170 million yielded around 120 million unique TCR beta sequences in an earlier analysis. There were several hundred genotyped donors. Of these, 75% to 85% fell in the genetic ancestry cluster associated with self-reported Caucasian donors. Whole-study results and caveats: In terms of immune exposure information, only CMV serostatus was available.

Donors sampled were nominally healthy, though unrecorded immune exposures were likely. Germline V gives CDR1 SGHNT, CDR2 YENEEA. Trimming removed 5 bases at V and 4 bases at J, with 14 bases between. CDR3 length: 14 residues. Primers included in the PCR were 60 Vbeta and 13 Jbeta primers. TCRdb's table, derived via immunoSEQ multiplex PCR, lists solely in-frame clones and lacks some. The sample yields 60,000 to 70,000 clones, around 75% seen once. Of note for this clone: The antigen is not known.

The rearrangement links TRBV11-3 to TRBJ2-5, with D perhaps matching TRBD1 (6 bases). Sequences were obtained from PBMCs. The TCR comes from a man between 60 and 75 years old in good health and CMV-seropositive. The CDR3 DNA follows: TGTGCCAGCAGCCAATCAAAGGGGGTAGAGACCCAGTACTTC. Its protein is CASSQSKGVETQYF. Filled out from reference TRBV11-3 and TRBJ2-5, the complete variable domain reads EAGVVQSPRYKIIEKKQPVAFWCNPISGHNTLYWYLQNLGQGPELLIRYENEEAVDDSQLPKDRFSAERLKGVDSTLKIQPAELGDSAVYLCASSQSKGVETQYFGPGTRLLVL.